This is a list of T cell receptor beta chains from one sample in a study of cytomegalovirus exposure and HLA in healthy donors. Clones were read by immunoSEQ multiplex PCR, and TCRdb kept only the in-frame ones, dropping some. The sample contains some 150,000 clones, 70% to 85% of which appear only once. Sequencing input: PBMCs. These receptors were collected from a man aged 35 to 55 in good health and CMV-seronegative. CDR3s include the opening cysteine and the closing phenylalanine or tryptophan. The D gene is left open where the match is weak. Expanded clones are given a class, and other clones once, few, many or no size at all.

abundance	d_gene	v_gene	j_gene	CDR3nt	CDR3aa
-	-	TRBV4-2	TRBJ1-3	TGTGCCAGCAGCCGACGGAATGATCGGACGGGGATAGGGGGTGGTGGAAACACCATATATTTT	CASSRRNDRTGIGGGGNTIYF
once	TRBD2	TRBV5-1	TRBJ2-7	TGCGCCAGCAGTATTAGCGGGAGGGGATACGAGCAGTACTTC	CASSISGRGYEQYF
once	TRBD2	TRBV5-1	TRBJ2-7	TGCGCCAGCAGCTTCTCCGGGACTAGCGGGAGCGAGCAGTACTTC	CASSFSGTSGSEQYF
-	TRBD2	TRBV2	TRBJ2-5	TGTGCCAGCAGGGGCCGACTAGCGGGAGAGGAGACCCAGTACTTC	CASRGRLAGEETQYF
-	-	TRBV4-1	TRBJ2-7	TGCGCCAGCAGCCAAGATATCCCACGGGTCTACGAGCAGTACTTC	CASSQDIPRVYEQYF
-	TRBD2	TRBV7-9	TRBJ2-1	TGTGCCAGCAGCTTAAGGACTAGCGGGAGGGCTTCTCATGAGCAGTTCTTC	CASSLRTSGRASHEQFF
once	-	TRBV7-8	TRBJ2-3	TGTGCCAGCAGCCTGAACAAGCACCCGGGGAATACGCAGTATTTT	CASSLNKHPGNTQYF
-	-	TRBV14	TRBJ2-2	TGTGCCAGCAGCCTAGGGGTAACGAGCCTAACCGGGGAGCTGTTTTTT	CASSLGVTSLTGELFF
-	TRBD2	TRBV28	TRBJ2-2	TGTGCCAGCAGTTTCGGACTAGCGGGGGGTATGAACACCGGGGAGCTGTTTTTT	CASSFGLAGGMNTGELFF
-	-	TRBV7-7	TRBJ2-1	TGTGCTAGCAGCTTAGGTGGGAGCCCCTACAATGAGCAGTTCTTC	CASSLGGSPYNEQFF
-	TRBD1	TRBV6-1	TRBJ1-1	TGTGCCAGCGGAAACAGGGGATTCACTGAAGCTTTCTTT	CASGNRGFTEAFF